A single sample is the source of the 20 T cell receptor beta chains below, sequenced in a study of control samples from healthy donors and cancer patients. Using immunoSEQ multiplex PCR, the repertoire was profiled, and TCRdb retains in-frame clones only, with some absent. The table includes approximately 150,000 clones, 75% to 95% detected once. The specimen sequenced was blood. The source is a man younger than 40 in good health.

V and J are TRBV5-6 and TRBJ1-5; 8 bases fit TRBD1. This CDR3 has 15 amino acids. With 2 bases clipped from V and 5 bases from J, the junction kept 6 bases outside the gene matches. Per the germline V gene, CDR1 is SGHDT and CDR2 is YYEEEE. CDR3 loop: CASSFGQGGYQPQHF. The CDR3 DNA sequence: TGTGCCAGCAGCTTTGGACAGGGCGGCTATCAGCCCCAGCATTTT.

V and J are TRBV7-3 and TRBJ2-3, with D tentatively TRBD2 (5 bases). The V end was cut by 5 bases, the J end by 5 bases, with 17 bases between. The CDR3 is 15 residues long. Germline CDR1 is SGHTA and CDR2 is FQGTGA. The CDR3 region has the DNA TGTGCCAGCAGCCTATCCCGCCACGGGGTAGATACGCAGTATTTT. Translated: CASSLSRHGVDTQYF.

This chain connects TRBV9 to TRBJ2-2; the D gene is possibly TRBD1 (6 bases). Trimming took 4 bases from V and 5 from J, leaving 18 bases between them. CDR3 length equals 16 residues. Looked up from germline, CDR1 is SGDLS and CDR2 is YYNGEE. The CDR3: CASSPTGTLGTGELFF. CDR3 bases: TGTGCCAGCAGCCCCACCGGGACATTGGGAACCGGGGAGCTGTTTTTT.

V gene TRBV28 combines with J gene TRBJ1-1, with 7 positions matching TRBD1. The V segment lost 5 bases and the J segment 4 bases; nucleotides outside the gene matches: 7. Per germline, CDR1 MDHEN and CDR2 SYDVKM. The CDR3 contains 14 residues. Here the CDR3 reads CASSPTGEGTEAFF. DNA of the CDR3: TGTGCCAGCAGTCCAACAGGGGAGGGCACTGAAGCTTTCTTT.

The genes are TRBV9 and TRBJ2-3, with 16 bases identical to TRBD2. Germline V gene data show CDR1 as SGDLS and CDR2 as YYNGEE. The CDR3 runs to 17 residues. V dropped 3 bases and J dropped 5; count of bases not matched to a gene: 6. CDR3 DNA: TGTGCCAGCAGCGATGGGACTAGCGGGGGGGCATTAGATACGCAGTATTTT. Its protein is CASSDGTSGGALDTQYF.

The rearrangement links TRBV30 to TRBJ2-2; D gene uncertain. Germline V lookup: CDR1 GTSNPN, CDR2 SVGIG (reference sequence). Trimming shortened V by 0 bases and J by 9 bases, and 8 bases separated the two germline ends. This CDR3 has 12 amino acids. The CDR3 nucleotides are TGTGCCTGGAGTGTAAATATAAGGGAGCTGTTTTTT. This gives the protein CAWSVNIRELFF. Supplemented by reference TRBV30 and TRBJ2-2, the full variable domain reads SQTIHQWPATLVQPVGSPLSLECTVEGTSNPNLYWYRQAAGRGLQLLFYSVGIGQISSEVPQNLSASRPQDRQFILSSKKLLLSDSGFYLCAWSVNIRELFFGEGSRLTVL.

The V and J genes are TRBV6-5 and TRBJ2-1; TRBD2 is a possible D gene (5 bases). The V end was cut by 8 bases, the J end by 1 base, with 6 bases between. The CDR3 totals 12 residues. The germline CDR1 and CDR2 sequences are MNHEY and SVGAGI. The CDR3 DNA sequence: TGTGCCAGCGGACTGTCCTACAATGAGCAGTTCTTC. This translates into CASGLSYNEQFF.

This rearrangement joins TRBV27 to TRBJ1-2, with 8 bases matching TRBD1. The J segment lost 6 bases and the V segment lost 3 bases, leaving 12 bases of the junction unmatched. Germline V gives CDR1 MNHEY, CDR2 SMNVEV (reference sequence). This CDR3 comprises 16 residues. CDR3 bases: TGTGCCAGCAGTTTTTATCCTAGGCAGGGGGCGCATGGCTACACCTTC. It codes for CASSFYPRQGAHGYTF.

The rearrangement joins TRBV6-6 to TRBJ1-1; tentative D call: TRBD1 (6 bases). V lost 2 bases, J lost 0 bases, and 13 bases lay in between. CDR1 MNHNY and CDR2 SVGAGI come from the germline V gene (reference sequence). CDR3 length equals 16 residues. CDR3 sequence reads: CASSYARGRMNTEAFF. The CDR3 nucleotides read TGTGCCAGCAGTTACGCCAGGGGACGCATGAACACTGAAGCTTTCTTT.

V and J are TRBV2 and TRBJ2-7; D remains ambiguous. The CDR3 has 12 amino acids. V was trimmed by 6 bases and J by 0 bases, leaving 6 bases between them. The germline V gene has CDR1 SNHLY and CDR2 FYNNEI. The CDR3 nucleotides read TGTGCCAGCAGCTTTACCTCCTACGAGCAGTACTTC. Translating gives CASSFTSYEQYF.

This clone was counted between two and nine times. This chain's CDR3 is CASSIVAQFYGYTF. CDR3 nucleotides: TGTGCCAGTAGTATAGTCGCACAGTTCTATGGCTACACCTTC. This chain joins TRBV19 and TRBJ1-2; D uncertain. This CDR3 contains 14 residues. Germline V lookup: CDR1 LNHDA, CDR2 SQIVND (reference sequence). Trimming shortened V by 1 base and J by 4 bases, and 10 bases separated the two germline ends.

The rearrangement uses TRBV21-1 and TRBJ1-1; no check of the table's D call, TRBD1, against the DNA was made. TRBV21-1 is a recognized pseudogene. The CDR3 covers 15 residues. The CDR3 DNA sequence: TGTGCCAGCAGCGCATTCAGGGGGCGGAACACTGAAGCTTTCTTT. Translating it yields CASSAFRGRNTEAFF.

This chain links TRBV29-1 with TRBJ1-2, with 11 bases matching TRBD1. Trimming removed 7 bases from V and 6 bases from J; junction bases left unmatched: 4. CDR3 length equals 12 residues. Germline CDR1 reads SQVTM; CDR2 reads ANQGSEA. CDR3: CSARTGGDGYTF. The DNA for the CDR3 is TGCAGCGCCCGGACAGGGGGCGATGGCTACACCTTC.

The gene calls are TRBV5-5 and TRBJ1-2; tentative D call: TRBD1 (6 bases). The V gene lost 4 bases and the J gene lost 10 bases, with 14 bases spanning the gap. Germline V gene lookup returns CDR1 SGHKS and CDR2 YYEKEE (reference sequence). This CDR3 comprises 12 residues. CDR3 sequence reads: CASSIIQGAYTF. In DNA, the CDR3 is TGTGCCAGCAGCATTATACAGGGAGCCTACACCTTC.

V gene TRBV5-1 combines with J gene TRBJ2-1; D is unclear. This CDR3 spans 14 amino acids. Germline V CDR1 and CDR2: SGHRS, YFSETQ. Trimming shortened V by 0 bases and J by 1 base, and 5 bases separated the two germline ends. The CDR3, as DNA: TGCGCCAGCAGCTTGGCTCTTTCCTACAATGAGCAGTTCTTC. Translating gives CASSLALSYNEQFF.

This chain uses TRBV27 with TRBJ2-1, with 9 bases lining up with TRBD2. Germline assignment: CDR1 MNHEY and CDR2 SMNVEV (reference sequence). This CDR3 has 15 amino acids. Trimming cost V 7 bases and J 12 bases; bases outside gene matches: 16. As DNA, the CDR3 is TGTGCCAGCACCTTAGGCGGCGGGGGGGCCGGGTCGCAGTTCTTC. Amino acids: CASTLGGGGAGSQFF.

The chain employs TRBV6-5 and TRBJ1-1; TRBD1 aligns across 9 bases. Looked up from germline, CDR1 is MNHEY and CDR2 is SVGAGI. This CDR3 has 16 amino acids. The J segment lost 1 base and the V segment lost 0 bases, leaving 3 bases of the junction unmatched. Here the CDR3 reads CASSYSGQGRNTEAFF. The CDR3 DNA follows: TGTGCCAGCAGTTACTCCGGACAGGGGAGGAACACTGAAGCTTTCTTT.

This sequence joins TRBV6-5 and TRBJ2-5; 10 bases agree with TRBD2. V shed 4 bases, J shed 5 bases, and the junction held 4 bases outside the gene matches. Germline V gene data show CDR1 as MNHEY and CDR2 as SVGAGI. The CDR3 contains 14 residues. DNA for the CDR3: TGTGCCAGCAGTTCGGGACTAGCGTACGAGACCCAGTACTTC. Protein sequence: CASSSGLAYETQYF.

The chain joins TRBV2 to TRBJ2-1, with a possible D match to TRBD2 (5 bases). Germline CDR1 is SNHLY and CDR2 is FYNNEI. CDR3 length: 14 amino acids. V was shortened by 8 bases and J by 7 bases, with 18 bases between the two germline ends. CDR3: CASESGGLENEQFF. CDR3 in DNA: TGTGCCAGCGAAAGCGGCGGGCTGGAGAATGAGCAGTTCTTC.

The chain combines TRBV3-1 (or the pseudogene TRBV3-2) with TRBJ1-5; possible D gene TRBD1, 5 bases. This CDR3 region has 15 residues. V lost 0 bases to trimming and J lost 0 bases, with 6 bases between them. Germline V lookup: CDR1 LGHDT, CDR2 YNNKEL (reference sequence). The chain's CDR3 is CASSQDRGSNQPQHF. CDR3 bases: TGTGCCAGCAGCCAAGATAGGGGTAGCAATCAGCCCCAGCATTTT.